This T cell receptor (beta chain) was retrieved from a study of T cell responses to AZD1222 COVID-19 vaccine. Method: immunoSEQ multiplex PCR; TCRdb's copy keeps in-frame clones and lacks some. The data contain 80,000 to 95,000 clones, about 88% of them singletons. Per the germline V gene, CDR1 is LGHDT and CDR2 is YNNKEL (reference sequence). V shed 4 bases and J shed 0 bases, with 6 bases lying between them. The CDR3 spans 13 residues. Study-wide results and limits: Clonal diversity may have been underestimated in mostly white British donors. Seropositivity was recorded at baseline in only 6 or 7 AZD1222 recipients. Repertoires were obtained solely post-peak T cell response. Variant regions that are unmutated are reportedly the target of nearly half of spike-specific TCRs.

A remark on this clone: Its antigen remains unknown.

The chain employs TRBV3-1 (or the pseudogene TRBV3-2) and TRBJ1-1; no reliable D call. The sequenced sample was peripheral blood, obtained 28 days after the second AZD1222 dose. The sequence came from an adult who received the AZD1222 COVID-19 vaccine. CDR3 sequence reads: CASSLSVNTEAFF. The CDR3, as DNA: TGTGCCAGCAGCCTATCGGTGAACACTGAAGCTTTCTTT.